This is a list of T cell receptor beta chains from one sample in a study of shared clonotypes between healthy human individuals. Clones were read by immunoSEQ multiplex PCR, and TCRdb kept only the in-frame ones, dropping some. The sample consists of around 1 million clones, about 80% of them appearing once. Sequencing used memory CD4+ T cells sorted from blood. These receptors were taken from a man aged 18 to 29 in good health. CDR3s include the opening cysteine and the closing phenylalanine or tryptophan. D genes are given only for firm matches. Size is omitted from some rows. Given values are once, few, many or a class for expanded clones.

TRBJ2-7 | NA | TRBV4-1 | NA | CASSHFRDGQTEQYF | TGCGCCAGCAGCCATTTCCGGGACGGGCAAACGGAGCAGTACTTC
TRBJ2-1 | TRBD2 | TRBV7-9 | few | CASSLALAGGQEQFF | TGTGCCAGCAGCTTAGCCCTAGCGGGGGGACAGGAGCAGTTCTTC
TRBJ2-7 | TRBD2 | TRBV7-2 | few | CASSLGLAGSRNEQYF | TGTGCCAGCAGCCTCGGACTAGCGGGATCCCGGAACGAGCAGTACTTC
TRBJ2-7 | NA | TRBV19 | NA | CASRAKDSDSYEQYF | TGTGCCAGTAGGGCGAAGGACTCCGACTCCTACGAGCAGTACTTC
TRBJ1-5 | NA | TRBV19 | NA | CASRGGNQPQHF | TGTGCCAGTAGGGGGGGCAATCAGCCCCAGCATTTT
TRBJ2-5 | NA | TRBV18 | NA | CASSPVAGLWETQYF | TGTGCCAGCTCACCAGTTGCAGGTTTGTGGGAGACCCAGTACTTC
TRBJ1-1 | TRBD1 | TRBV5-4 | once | CASSLDDRGWAEAFF | TGTGCCAGCAGCTTGGACGACAGGGGATGGGCTGAAGCTTTCTTT
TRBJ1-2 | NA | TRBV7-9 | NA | CASSLEPGRDGYTF | TGTGCCAGCAGCTTAGAACCAGGGAGGGATGGCTACACCTTC
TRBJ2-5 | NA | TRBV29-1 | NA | CSAMDSQETQYF | TGCAGCGCCATGGACAGCCAAGAGACCCAGTACTTC
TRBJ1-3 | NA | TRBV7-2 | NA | CASSLRIGGAGNTIYF | TGTGCCAGCAGCTTAAGGATTGGAGGCGCGGGAAACACCATATATTTT
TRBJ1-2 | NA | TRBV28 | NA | CASGGLYGYTF | TGTGCCAGCGGCGGCCTCTATGGCTACACCTTC
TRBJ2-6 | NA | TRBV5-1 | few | CASSLDVSGANVLTF | TGCGCCAGCAGCTTGGACGTCTCTGGGGCCAACGTCCTGACTTTC
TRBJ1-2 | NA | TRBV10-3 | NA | CAISERGIANYGYTF | TGTGCCATCAGTGAAAGGGGCATAGCTAACTATGGCTACACCTTC
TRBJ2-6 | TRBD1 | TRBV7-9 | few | CASSAGQGVSISGANVLTF | TGTGCCAGCAGCGCGGGACAGGGGGTTTCTATCTCTGGGGCCAACGTCCTGACTTTC
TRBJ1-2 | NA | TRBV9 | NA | CASSVAEVYGYTF | TGTGCCAGCAGCGTAGCTGAGGTCTATGGCTACACCTTC
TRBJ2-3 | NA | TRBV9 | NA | CASSVSQGSVRDTQYF | TGTGCCAGCAGCGTAAGTCAGGGGTCCGTACGGGATACGCAGTATTTT
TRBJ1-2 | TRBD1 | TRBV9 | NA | CASSVGTGNYGYTF | TGTGCCAGCAGCGTGGGGACAGGGAACTATGGCTACACCTTC
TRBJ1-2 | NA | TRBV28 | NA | CASSPNGGYKGYTF | TGTGCCAGCAGTCCCAACGGGGGTTATAAGGGCTACACCTTC
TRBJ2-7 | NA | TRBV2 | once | CASRPSYSHLPSSYEQYF | TGTGCCAGCAGACCCTCTTATTCACATCTCCCGAGCTCCTACGAGCAGTACTTC
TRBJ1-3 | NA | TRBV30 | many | CAWSPDSFGNTIYF | TGTGCCTGGAGCCCGGACAGTTTCGGAAACACCATATATTTT
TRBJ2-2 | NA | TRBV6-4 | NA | CARSWPGNTGELFF | TGTGCCAGGAGTTGGCCCGGGAACACCGGGGAGCTGTTTTTT
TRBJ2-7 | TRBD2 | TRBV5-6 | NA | CASSLPYGGEQYF | TGTGCCAGCAGCTTACCCTACGGGGGGGAGCAGTACTTC
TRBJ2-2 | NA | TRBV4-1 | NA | CASSQDTSAGTGELFF | TGCGCCAGCAGCCAAGATACCTCAGCGGGCACCGGGGAGCTGTTTTTT
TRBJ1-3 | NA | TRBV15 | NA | CATSRIVGNTIYF | TGTGCCACCAGCAGAATAGTTGGAAACACCATATATTTT
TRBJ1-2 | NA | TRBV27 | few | CASSLRGDYGYTF | TGTGCCAGCAGTTTACGGGGGGACTATGGCTACACCTTC
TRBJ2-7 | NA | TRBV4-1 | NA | CASSFRDISSYEQYF | TGCGCCAGCAGCTTTCGGGACATATCCTCCTACGAGCAGTACTTC
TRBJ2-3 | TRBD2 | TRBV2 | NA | CASSGLAGGTDTQYF | TGTGCCAGCAGTGGACTAGCGGGAGGCACAGATACGCAGTATTTT
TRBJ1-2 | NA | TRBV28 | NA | CASSLRTGGLIYGYTF | TGTGCCAGCAGTTTACGGACGGGGGGTTTAATCTATGGCTACACCTTC
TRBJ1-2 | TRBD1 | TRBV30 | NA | CAWDPGTGIGYTF | TGTGCCTGGGACCCGGGGACAGGGATCGGCTACACCTTC
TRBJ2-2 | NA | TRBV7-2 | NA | CASSQVGSTGELFF | TGTGCCAGCAGCCAAGTCGGGAGCACCGGGGAGCTGTTTTTT
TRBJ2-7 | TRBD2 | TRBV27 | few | CASSLQRDRGEQYF | TGTGCCAGCAGTTTACAGCGGGATAGGGGCGAGCAGTACTTC
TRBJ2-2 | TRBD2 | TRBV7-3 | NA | CASSPRGAGVNTGELFF | TGTGCCAGCAGCCCGAGGGGAGCGGGGGTAAACACCGGGGAGCTGTTTTTT
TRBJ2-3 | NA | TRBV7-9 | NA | CASSLAPSGARDTQYF | TGTGCCAGCAGCTTAGCCCCATCCGGGGCCAGGGATACGCAGTATTTT
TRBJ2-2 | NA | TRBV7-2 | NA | CASSLFAQGNTGELFF | TGTGCCAGCAGCTTATTCGCGCAGGGGAACACCGGGGAGCTGTTTTTT
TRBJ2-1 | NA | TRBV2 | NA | CASSEPGRNEQFF | TGTGCCAGCAGTGAACCGGGGCGGAATGAGCAGTTCTTC
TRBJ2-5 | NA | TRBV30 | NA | CAWSVSGVETQYF | TGTGCCTGGAGTGTATCGGGGGTCGAGACCCAGTACTTC
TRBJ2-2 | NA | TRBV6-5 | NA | CASSSGSGELFF | TGTGCCAGCAGTTCCGGAAGCGGGGAGCTGTTTTTT
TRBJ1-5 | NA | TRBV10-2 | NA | CASSGQGNQPQHF | TGCGCCAGCAGTGGACAGGGCAATCAGCCCCAGCATTTT
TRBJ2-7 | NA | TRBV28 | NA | CASHPTLYEDRVYEQYF | TGTGCCAGCCACCCAACACTTTACGAGGACAGAGTTTACGAGCAGTACTTC
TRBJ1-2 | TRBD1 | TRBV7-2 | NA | CASSSGTGEYGYTF | TGTGCCAGCAGCTCCGGGACAGGGGAATATGGCTACACCTTC
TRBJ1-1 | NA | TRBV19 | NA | CASSPTADRYTEAFF | TGTGCCAGTAGTCCCACGGCGGATAGGTACACTGAAGCTTTCTTT
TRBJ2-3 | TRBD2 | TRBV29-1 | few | CSDTSGTSADTQYF | TGCAGCGATACTAGCGGGACATCGGCAGATACGCAGTATTTT
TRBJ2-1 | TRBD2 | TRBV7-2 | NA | CASSRTSGAYNEQFF | TGTGCCAGCAGCCGTACTAGCGGGGCGTACAATGAGCAGTTCTTC
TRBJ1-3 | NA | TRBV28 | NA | CASSLAQDGNTIYF | TGTGCCAGCAGTCTCGCGCAGGATGGAAACACCATATATTTT
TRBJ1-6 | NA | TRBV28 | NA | CASTLGGYSPLHF | TGTGCCAGCACTCTGGGGGGTTATTCACCCCTCCACTTT
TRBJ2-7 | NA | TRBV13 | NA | CASSFDGAYEQYF | TGTGCCAGCAGCTTCGACGGGGCCTACGAGCAGTACTTC
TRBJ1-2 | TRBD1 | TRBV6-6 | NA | CASRYRGVGYGYTF | TGTGCCAGCAGGTACAGGGGAGTTGGCTATGGCTACACCTTC
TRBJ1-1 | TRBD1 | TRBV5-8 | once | CASSYRGTGAMVEAFF | TGTGCCAGCAGCTACCGGGGTACAGGGGCGATGGTAGAAGCTTTCTTT